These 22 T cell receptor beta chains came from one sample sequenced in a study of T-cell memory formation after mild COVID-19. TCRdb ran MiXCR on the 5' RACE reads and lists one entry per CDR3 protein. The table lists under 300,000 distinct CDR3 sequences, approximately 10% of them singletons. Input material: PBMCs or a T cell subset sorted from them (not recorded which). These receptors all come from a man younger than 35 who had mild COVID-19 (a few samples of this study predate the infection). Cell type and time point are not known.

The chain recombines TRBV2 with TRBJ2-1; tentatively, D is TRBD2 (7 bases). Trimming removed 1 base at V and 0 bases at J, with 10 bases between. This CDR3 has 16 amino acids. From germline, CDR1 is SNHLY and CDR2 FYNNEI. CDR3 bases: TGTGCCAGCAGTGAAGAGGGGGGGGCCTCCTACAATGAGCAGTTCTTC. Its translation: CASSEEGGASYNEQFF. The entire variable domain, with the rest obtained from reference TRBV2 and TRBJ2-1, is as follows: EPEVTQTPSHQVTQMGQEVILRCVPISNHLYFYWYRQILGQKVEFLVSFYNNEISEKSEIFDDQFSVERPDGSNFTLKIRSTKLEDSAMYFCASSEEGGASYNEQFFGPGTRLTVL.

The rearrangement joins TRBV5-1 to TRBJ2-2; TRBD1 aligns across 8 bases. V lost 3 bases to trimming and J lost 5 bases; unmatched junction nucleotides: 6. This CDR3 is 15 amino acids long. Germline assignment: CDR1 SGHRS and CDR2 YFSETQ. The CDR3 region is CASSSMDRDTGELFF. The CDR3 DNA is TGCGCCAGCAGCTCGATGGACAGGGATACCGGGGAGCTGTTTTTT. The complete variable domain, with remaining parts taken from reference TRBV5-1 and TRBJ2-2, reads KAGVTQTPRYLIKTRGQQVTLSCSPISGHRSVSWYQQTPGQGLQFLFEYFSETQRNKGNFPGRFSGRQFSNSRSEMNVSTLELGDSALYLCASSSMDRDTGELFFGEGSRLTVL.

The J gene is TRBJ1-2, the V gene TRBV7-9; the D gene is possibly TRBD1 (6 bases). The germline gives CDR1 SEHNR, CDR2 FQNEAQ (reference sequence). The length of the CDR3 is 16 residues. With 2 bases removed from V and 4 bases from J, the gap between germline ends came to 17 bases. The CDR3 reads CASSLFGAGDGYGYTF. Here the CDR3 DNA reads TGTGCCAGCAGCTTATTCGGTGCAGGGGACGGCTATGGCTACACCTTC.

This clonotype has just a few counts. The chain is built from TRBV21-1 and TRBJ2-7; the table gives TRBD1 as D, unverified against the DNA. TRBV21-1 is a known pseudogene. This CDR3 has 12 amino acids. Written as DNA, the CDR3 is TGTGCCAGCACCCAGGGATACTACGAGCAGTACGTC. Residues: CASTQGYYEQYV.

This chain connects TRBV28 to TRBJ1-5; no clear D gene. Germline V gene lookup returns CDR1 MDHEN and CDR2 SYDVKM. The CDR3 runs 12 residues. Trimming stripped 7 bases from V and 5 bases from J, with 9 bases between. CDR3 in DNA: TGTGCCAGCAATTCCGGGGATCAGCCCCAGCATTTT. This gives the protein CASNSGDQPQHF.

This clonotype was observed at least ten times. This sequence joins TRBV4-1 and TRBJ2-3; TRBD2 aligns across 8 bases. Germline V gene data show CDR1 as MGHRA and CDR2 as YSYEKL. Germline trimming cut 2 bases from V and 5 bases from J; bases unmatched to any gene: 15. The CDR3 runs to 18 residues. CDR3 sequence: CASSQTTRSGGPGDTQYF. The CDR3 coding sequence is TGCGCCAGCAGCCAAACGACGAGGTCGGGGGGGCCGGGAGATACGCAGTATTTT.

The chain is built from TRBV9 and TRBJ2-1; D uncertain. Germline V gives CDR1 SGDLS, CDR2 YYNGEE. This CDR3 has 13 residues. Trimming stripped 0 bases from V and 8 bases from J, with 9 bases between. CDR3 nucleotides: TGTGCCAGCAGCGTAGGCAGCGCCGATGAGCAGTTCTTC. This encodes CASSVGSADEQFF.

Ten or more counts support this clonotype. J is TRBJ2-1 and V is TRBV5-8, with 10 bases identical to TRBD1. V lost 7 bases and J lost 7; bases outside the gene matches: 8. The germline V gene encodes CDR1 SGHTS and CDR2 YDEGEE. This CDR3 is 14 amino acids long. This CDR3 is CASSPPGQGNEQFF. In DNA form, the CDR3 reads TGTGCCAGCTCGCCTCCGGGACAGGGGAATGAGCAGTTCTTC.

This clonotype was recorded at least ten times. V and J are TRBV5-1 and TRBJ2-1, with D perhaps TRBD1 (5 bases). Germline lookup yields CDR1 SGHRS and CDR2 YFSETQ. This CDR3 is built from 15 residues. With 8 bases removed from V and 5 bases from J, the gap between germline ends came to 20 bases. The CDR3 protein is CASTVGHRINNEQFF. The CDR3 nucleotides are TGCGCCAGTACCGTGGGCCACAGGATCAACAATGAGCAGTTCTTC.

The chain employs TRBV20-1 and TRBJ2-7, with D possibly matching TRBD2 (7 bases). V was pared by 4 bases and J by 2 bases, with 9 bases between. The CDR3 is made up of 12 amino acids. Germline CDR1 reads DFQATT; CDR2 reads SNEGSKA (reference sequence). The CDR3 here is CSAKGGAYEQYF. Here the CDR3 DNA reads TGCAGTGCTAAGGGGGGGGCCTACGAGCAGTACTTC.

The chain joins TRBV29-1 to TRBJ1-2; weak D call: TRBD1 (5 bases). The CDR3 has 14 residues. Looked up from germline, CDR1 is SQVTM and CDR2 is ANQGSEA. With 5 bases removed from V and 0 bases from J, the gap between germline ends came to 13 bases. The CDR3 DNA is TGCAGCGTTCTCGGGGCCCTAGCTAACTATGGCTACACCTTC. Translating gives CSVLGALANYGYTF. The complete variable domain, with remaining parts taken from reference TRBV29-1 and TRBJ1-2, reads SAVISQKPSRDICQRGTSLTIQCQVDSQVTMMFWYRQQPGQSLTLIATANQGSEATYESGFVIDKFPISRPNLTFSTLTVSNMSPEDSSIYLCSVLGALANYGYTFGSGTRLTVV.

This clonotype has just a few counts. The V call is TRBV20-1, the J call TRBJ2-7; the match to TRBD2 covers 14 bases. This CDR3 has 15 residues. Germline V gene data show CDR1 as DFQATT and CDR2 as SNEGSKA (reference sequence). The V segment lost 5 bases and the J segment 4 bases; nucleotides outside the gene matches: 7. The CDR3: CSALLTSGGAYEQYV. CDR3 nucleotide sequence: TGCAGTGCTCTGTTGACTAGCGGGGGGGCTTACGAGCAGTACGTC.

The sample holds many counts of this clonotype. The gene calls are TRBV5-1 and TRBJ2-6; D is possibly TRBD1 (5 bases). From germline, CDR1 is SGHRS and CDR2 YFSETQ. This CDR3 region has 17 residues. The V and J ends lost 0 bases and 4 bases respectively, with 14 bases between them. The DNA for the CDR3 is TGCGCCAGCAGCTTGGGGGATGGACACCCCGGGGCCAACGTCCTGACTTTC. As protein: CASSLGDGHPGANVLTF.

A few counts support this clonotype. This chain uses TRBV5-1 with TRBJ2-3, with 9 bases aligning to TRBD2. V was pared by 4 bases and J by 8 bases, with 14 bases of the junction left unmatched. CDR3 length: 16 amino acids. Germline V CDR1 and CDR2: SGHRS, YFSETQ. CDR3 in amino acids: CASSPRVAGDQGTQYF. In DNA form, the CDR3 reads TGCGCCAGCAGCCCCCGTGTAGCGGGGGACCAAGGTACGCAGTATTTT.

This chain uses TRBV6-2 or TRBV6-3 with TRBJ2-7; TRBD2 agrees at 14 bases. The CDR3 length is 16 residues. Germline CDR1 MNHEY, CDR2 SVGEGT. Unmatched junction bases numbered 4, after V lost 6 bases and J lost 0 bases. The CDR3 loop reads CASRQGLAGGSYEQYF. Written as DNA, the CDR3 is TGTGCCAGCAGGCAAGGACTAGCGGGGGGCTCCTACGAGCAGTACTTC.

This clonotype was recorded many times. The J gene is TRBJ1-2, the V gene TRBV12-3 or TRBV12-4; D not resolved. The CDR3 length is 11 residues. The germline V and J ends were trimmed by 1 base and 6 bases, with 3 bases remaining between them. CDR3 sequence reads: CASSLGNGYTF. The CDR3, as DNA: TGTGCCAGCAGTTTAGGGAATGGCTACACCTTC.

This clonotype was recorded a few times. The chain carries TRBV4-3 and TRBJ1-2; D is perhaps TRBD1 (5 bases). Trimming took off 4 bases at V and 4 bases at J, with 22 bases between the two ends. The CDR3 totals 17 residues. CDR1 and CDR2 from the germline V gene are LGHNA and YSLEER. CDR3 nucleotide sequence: TGCGCCAGCAGCCCCATGGGACCTGGACCAGCGGGCTATGGCTACACCTTC. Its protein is CASSPMGPGPAGYGYTF.

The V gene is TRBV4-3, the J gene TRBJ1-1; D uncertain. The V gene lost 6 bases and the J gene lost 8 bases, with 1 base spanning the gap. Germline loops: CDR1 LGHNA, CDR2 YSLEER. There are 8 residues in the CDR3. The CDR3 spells CASREAFF. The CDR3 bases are TGCGCCAGCAGAGAAGCTTTCTTT.

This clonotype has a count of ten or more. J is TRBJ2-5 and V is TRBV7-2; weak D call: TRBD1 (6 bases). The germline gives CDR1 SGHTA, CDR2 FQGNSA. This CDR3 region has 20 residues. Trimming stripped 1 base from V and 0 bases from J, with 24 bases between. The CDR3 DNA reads TGTGCCAGCAGCTTAGGGGTCAGAGGGGGATTCGTTCCGTACCAAGAGACCCAGTACTTC. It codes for CASSLGVRGGFVPYQETQYF.

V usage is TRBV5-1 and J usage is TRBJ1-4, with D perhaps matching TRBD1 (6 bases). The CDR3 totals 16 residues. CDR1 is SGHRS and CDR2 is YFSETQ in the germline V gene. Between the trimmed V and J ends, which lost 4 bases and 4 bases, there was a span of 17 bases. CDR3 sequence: CASSLRPGEGNEKLFF. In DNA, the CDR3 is TGCGCCAGCAGCCTCCGGCCAGGGGAGGGTAATGAAAAACTGTTTTTT.

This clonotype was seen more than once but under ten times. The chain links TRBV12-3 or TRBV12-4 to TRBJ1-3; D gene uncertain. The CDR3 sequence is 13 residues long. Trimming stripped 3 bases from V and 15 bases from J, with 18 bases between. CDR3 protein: CASSFQRTQDGYF. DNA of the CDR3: TGTGCCAGCAGTTTTCAGCGGACCCAAGACGGATATTTT.

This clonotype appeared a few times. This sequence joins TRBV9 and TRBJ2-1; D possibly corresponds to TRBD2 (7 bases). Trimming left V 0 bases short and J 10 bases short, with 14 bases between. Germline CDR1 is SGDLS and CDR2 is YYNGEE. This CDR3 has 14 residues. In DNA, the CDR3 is TGTGCCAGCAGCGTAGTCGGGGGGCGGTGGGAGCAGTTCTTC. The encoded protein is CASSVVGGRWEQFF.